Listed below are T cell receptor beta chains from one sample, sequenced in a study of T cell responses to AZD1222 COVID-19 vaccine. The protocol was immunoSEQ multiplex PCR, while the TCRdb copy is restricted to in-frame clones and leaves out a portion. The sample lists 150,000 or so clones; about 94% were seen once. Sequencing used peripheral blood, obtained on day 0 of AZD1222 vaccination. These receptors were collected from an adult in good health. The conserved cysteine and the conserved F or W are not part of the CDR3 here. The order of the fields is CDR3 protein, D gene, V gene, J gene. The D gene is left open where the match is weak.

CDR3 protein: ASSLGQASNEKLF
D gene: TRBD1
V gene: TRBV28
J gene: TRBJ1-4

CDR3 protein: ASSHDGTSGSYEQY
D gene: TRBD2
V gene: TRBV4-2
J gene: TRBJ2-7

CDR3 protein: SYRHRLAGPNEQF
D gene: TRBD2
V gene: TRBV29-1
J gene: TRBJ2-1

CDR3 protein: ASSQDSQFNSPLH
D gene: -
V gene: TRBV3-1/TRBV3-2
J gene: TRBJ1-6

CDR3 protein: ASSQDPLDRGANEKLF
D gene: TRBD1
V gene: TRBV3-1/TRBV3-2
J gene: TRBJ1-4

CDR3 protein: ASSLRSGIENYGYT
D gene: -
V gene: TRBV27
J gene: TRBJ1-2

CDR3 protein: ASSLDLADEQF
D gene: -
V gene: TRBV7-6
J gene: TRBJ2-1

CDR3 protein: ASSQDPPSGSYNEQF
D gene: TRBD2
V gene: TRBV3-1/TRBV3-2
J gene: TRBJ2-1

CDR3 protein: ASSADTGNTEAF
D gene: -
V gene: TRBV9
J gene: TRBJ1-1

CDR3 protein: ASSLMGAQPQH
D gene: -
V gene: TRBV5-1
J gene: TRBJ1-5

CDR3 protein: ASSFMGTGGNDEQF
D gene: TRBD1
V gene: TRBV28
J gene: TRBJ2-1

CDR3 protein: ASSLTWKGNTEAF
D gene: -
V gene: TRBV27
J gene: TRBJ1-1

CDR3 protein: ASSESIRGWEARNIQY
D gene: -
V gene: TRBV10-2
J gene: TRBJ2-4

CDR3 protein: ASSHKGSGELF
D gene: -
V gene: TRBV18
J gene: TRBJ2-2

CDR3 protein: SASLAAQGLRSPLH
D gene: TRBD1
V gene: TRBV20-1
J gene: TRBJ1-6

CDR3 protein: AWRMPGGPAKNIQY
D gene: TRBD1
V gene: TRBV30
J gene: TRBJ2-4

CDR3 protein: ASSPRLFPPTDTQY
D gene: -
V gene: TRBV7-9
J gene: TRBJ2-3

CDR3 protein: ASSPGTGGYEQY
D gene: TRBD1
V gene: TRBV4-1
J gene: TRBJ2-7

CDR3 protein: ASSQIGRVGTDTQY
D gene: TRBD2
V gene: TRBV4-1
J gene: TRBJ2-3

CDR3 protein: ASSLSAGSGNTIY
D gene: -
V gene: TRBV11-2
J gene: TRBJ1-3

CDR3 protein: ASSTTSGPYNEQF
D gene: -
V gene: TRBV19
J gene: TRBJ2-1

CDR3 protein: ASSRAPGSNQPQH
D gene: -
V gene: TRBV7-2
J gene: TRBJ1-5

CDR3 protein: ASMGSHTGELF
D gene: -
V gene: TRBV2
J gene: TRBJ2-2

CDR3 protein: ASSIGGLAGVYNEQF
D gene: TRBD2
V gene: TRBV19
J gene: TRBJ2-1

CDR3 protein: ASSPQPSGRTGELF
D gene: TRBD2
V gene: TRBV5-1
J gene: TRBJ2-2

CDR3 protein: ATSEPSGRALETQY
D gene: TRBD2
V gene: TRBV24-1
J gene: TRBJ2-5

CDR3 protein: ASSLTVGTEAF
D gene: -
V gene: TRBV7-3
J gene: TRBJ1-1

CDR3 protein: ASSQDLLNTEAF
D gene: -
V gene: TRBV3-1/TRBV3-2
J gene: TRBJ1-1

CDR3 protein: ASSTNLAGENNEQF
D gene: TRBD2
V gene: TRBV6-2/TRBV6-3
J gene: TRBJ2-1

CDR3 protein: ASSQEAGSSAF
D gene: -
V gene: TRBV14
J gene: TRBJ1-1

CDR3 protein: ASSIGPLRYEQY
D gene: -
V gene: TRBV2
J gene: TRBJ2-7

CDR3 protein: ATSRDPPDRNYGYT
D gene: -
V gene: TRBV15
J gene: TRBJ1-2

CDR3 protein: ASRGSRGWKLF
D gene: -
V gene: TRBV19
J gene: TRBJ1-4

CDR3 protein: ASSEREGAGYT
D gene: TRBD1
V gene: TRBV6-1
J gene: TRBJ1-2

CDR3 protein: ASSLDRREGYT
D gene: -
V gene: TRBV12-3/TRBV12-4
J gene: TRBJ1-2

CDR3 protein: ASSPPSGSANEQF
D gene: TRBD2
V gene: TRBV18
J gene: TRBJ2-1

CDR3 protein: ASSIYGGQNTEAF
D gene: -
V gene: TRBV11-1
J gene: TRBJ1-1

CDR3 protein: ASSQTVSTDTQY
D gene: -
V gene: TRBV3-1/TRBV3-2
J gene: TRBJ2-3

CDR3 protein: ATSAGQSRHYEQY
D gene: -
V gene: TRBV15
J gene: TRBJ2-7

CDR3 protein: ASSISRQGYLAF
D gene: -
V gene: TRBV19
J gene: TRBJ1-1

CDR3 protein: ASSWGLMVDNQPQH
D gene: -
V gene: TRBV19
J gene: TRBJ1-5

CDR3 protein: SVEVFGNEQF
D gene: -
V gene: TRBV29-1
J gene: TRBJ2-1

CDR3 protein: ASSLGSRDTEAF
D gene: -
V gene: TRBV5-1
J gene: TRBJ1-1

CDR3 protein: ASTPGRNNEQF
D gene: -
V gene: TRBV5-4
J gene: TRBJ2-1

CDR3 protein: ASSQGWSIQY
D gene: -
V gene: TRBV3-1/TRBV3-2
J gene: TRBJ2-5

CDR3 protein: ASSLGDRGYSGNTIY
D gene: TRBD1
V gene: TRBV7-6
J gene: TRBJ1-3

CDR3 protein: ASSPLTGGNTEAF
D gene: TRBD1
V gene: TRBV18
J gene: TRBJ1-1

CDR3 protein: ASSEAGQDTEAF
D gene: -
V gene: TRBV2
J gene: TRBJ1-1

CDR3 protein: ASSQARGLYNSPLH
D gene: -
V gene: TRBV4-1
J gene: TRBJ1-6

CDR3 protein: ASSPWGKPGDDTQY
D gene: -
V gene: TRBV14
J gene: TRBJ2-3